This T cell receptor beta chain is from a study of T cells after yellow fever vaccination. Looking at the study overall: SMART-Seq v4 Ultra Low Input served to prepare low-cell-number fractions. Findings and limits, study-wide: The secondary response peaked faster, at day 5 versus 15, but was weaker. At around 95% for CD4 and 75% to 90% for CD8, most primary-vaccination clones showed up again after the booster.

TCR cDNA was made by 5'RACE template switching, adding a universal primer site and UMIs. From the 5' RACE reads, TCRdb called clonotypes with MiXCR, one entry per CDR3 protein. The sample holds roughly 350,000 distinct CDR3 sequences, about 4% seen once. This CDR3 spans 14 amino acids. The germline gives CDR1 SGHTA, CDR2 FQGNSA. V lost 5 bases, J lost 2 bases, and 11 bases lay in between. This clonotype was seen many times. What it binds is unknown. Sample: PBMCs, taken 5 days after the yellow fever booster vaccination. The sequence derives from a man aged 18 to 30 who received the YFV17D yellow fever vaccine. This chain uses TRBV7-2 with TRBJ2-3; no reliable D call. CDR3 sequence reads: CASSLTEDTDTQYF. The CDR3 DNA sequence: TGTGCCAGCAGCCTGACCGAGGACACAGATACGCAGTATTTT.